This entry concerns a single T cell receptor beta chain. Its recognized antigen is unknown. No per-base quality is available; no much larger clone lies one base away. The sample comes from a study of cytomegalovirus exposure and HLA in healthy donors (dated by TCRdb to the late 2010s). Background for the entire study: An earlier analysis of roughly 630 of the donors reported 250 to 300 Gb of sequence data and 100 million to 130 million unique TCR beta sequences from roughly 200 million T cells. An early release covering roughly 600 HLA-typed donors comprised approximately 300 gigabases of sequencing data and 85 million to 100 million unique TCR sequences. The genetic ancestry cluster associated with self-reported Caucasian donors included roughly four fifths of the roughly 390 genotyped donors. The study was designed to test whether signatures of past pathogen exposure could be identified by cataloging public T cell receptors. The T cell repertoires of under 750 subjects were profiled by immunosequencing and related to cytomegalovirus serostatus. Besides the first cohort of 500 to 700 subjects, a separate validation cohort made up of 120 different subjects was used. To predict cytomegalovirus infection status, the study combined high-throughput TCR immunosequencing, statistical association of individual TCRs with disease status, and machine learning. To study patterns of TCR occurrence, a later analysis re-analyzed previously published TCR beta repertoires from hundreds of donors and added high-resolution HLA genotyping. The later analysis used no new phenotypic data to find candidate immune exposures, relying instead on TCR beta sequences and their occurrence across donors. To decide whether each TCR beta V gene segment behaved as functional or pseudogenic, an earlier analysis of some 600 of the donors relied on high-throughput TCR beta sequencing. Donor age, sex, ethnicity and CMV serostatus were compiled alongside the repertoire data. Genome-wide SNP genotypes for about 65% of the 666 donors were used in a later genetic analysis, which treated that subset as a discovery cohort. All discovery cohort repertoires had been generated using a single sequencing platform. HLA typing included class I and class II loci at four-digit resolution. Typing coverage varied by locus: roughly 620-640 donors for A, B, C, DRB1 and DQB1; roughly 510 for DQA1; around 610 for DPA1; approximately 450 for DPB1. Roughly 5 DR-DQ haplotypes were handled as single units for association and clustering, since linkage in the cohort was strong. Across 300 to 500 genotyped donors of the cohort, an average of approximately 240,000 unique TCR beta nucleotide sequences per donor were sequenced, and 15% to 20% of those sequences were non-productive. Study-wide findings and limitations: A later analysis found that TCR association rates varied across HLA loci, with DRB1 alleles showing the most associated TCRs and HLA-C alleles the fewest. In this cohort, only TCR beta chains were sequenced, and detectable features were limited by the absence of alpha or paired-chain data. The authors suggested that the approach could potentially be extended to other disease states and immunological phenotypes. A later analysis found that most CMV-associated TCR beta chains appeared HLA-restricted, with HLA associations seemingly driven largely by CMV exposure. About 17 rarely observed V segments, including chromosome 9 orphons, were excluded from the earlier analysis of several hundred of the donors because counts were too low. A further reported finding was that TCR beta sequences accurately predicted the HLA-A and HLA-B alleles for most subjects in the first cohort. Across donors, most TCR sequences were observed very rarely, whereas some public TCRs were present in many individuals. A cluster of highly shared sequence variants was judged likely to represent a technical artifact of the sequencing pipeline. HLA typing was unavailable for some donors at each locus, so association tests used only the typed subset. When HLA alleles, especially DR and DQ, strongly co-occurred, attributing TCR associations to individual alleles was difficult. Roughly uniform sequencing depth across donors was assumed in presence/absence analyses, although this assumption may not hold. In a later analysis, several top co-occurrence clusters were reported to appear linked to parvovirus B19, influenza, CMV and Epstein-Barr virus. Immune exposure information for the cohort was limited to CMV serostatus. In an earlier analysis of over 550 of the donors, most TCR beta V segments were observed in productive rearrangements about 87% or about 30% of the time, broadly matching IMGT annotations. V-gene and J-gene trimming of TCR beta chains was associated with a missense DCLRE1C variant in a later genetic analysis, and the association was replicated in an independent cohort. A few of the identified cytomegalovirus-associated TCR beta chains were confirmed in vitro to be specific for cytomegalovirus antigens. Specific HLA alleles were associated with more than 15,000 TCR beta sequences at a false discovery rate of 0.05 in a later analysis. Compared with the roughly 600-donor mean, donors in an Asian-associated ancestry cluster had fewer N-insertions in productive TCRs, according to a later genetic analysis. In both the original and validation cohorts, the classifier was reported to diagnose cytomegalovirus status with high specificity and sensitivity. Because the 87-base-pair reads could not distinguish some IMGT-functional V segments, including TRBV6-2 and TRBV6-3, those segments were excluded. A total of about 150 TCR beta chains were listed by the study as associated with cytomegalovirus. In a later analysis, HLA-associated TCR beta chains showed more clonal expansion and lower generation probabilities than non-associated chains that were equally common. Linkage disequilibrium might explain the correlated functional status among segregating V segments, but an unknown experimental factor could not be excluded.

Sequences SNHLY (CDR1) and FYNNEI (CDR2) are obtained from the germline V gene. Including the terminal cysteine and phenylalanine, the CDR3 comprises 16 residues. CDR3 DNA only is kept here, 48 bases in frame from base 1. V drops 1 base and J drops 4 bases, leaving 14 bases in between. The cohort consisted of approximately 670 healthy bone marrow donors. At the time of sampling, all cohort members were nominally healthy, though unrecorded immune exposures were likely present. The donor was CMV seropositive and belonged to the group of more than 250 seropositive cohort members. A peripheral blood sample was provided by each donor, and peripheral blood mononuclear cells were used for TCR beta sequencing. The Qiagen DNeasy Blood Extraction Kit was used to extract genomic DNA from the blood cell samples. Libraries came from the immunoSEQ multiplex PCR assay. For the multiplex PCR, a mixture combining 60 forward primers for TCR Vbeta segments and 13 reverse primers for TCR Jbeta segments was used. The CDR3 region of rearranged TCR beta genes was amplified from genomic DNA by a multiplex PCR assay. The amplified TCR beta libraries were sequenced on the Illumina HiSeq System as 87-base-pair reads. On the authors' methods: In a later analysis, 80 million or so unique TCR beta chains were counted across the 690 or so repertoires, and about 10 million of these chains were shared by at least two donors. Raw reads were error-corrected and collapsed into unique sequences by a nearest-neighbor algorithm in which closely related sequences were merged to remove PCR and sequencing errors. To assign V, D and J gene segments, CDR3 sequences were aligned to IMGT reference sequences. For a sequence to be retained, at least a six-nucleotide match to both a V gene segment and a J gene segment was required. Rearrangements were classified as productive when the CDR3 lacked stop codons and remained in frame with V and J, and all other rearrangements were classified as non-productive. CDR3 was defined by IMGT convention, running from the second conserved V-encoded cysteine to the conserved J-encoded phenylalanine. The earlier analysis of 450 to 750 of the donors excluded any sequence lacking an unambiguous match to a single V gene segment. In an earlier analysis of almost 600 of the donors, a V segment was called functional when productive rearrangements were above 56.7%, and segregating when the standard deviation between donors exceeded 5%. To diagnose cytomegalovirus status from the catalog of TCR beta chain sequences, a statistical classification framework was built. In a later analysis, V and J genes were assigned by comparing TCR nucleotide sequences against IMGT/GENE-DB human TR gene sequences. A later analysis assigned CDR3 sequences and most-parsimonious VDJ recombination scenarios with the TCRdist pipeline. In a later analysis, each TCR beta chain was defined by its CDR3 amino acid sequence together with its V-gene family, and reads lacking a unique V-gene family were excluded. To address suspected cross-contamination and a sequencing artifact, a later analysis removed several hundred highly shared, low-generation-probability nucleotide sequences. In a later analysis, a clonal expansion index was calculated for each public chain from normalized within-repertoire ranks of inferred template counts. In a later analysis, generation probabilities were computed with a VDJ recombination model fitted to out-of-frame rearrangements, and the resulting probabilities were checked against IGoR. Hypergeometric tests were used in a later analysis to score TCR-TCR, TCR-HLA and TCR-CMV co-occurrence, with a repertoire-size bias correction applied to the TCR pairs. In a later analysis, false discovery rates were estimated by permuting HLA or CMV assignments 20 times. In a later analysis, co-occurring TCRs were grouped using DBSCAN, with TCRdist sequence similarity added in when clustering inside HLA-allele-positive subsets. Co-occurrence clustering excluded repertoires with fewer than 30,000 or more than 120,000 public chains, plus five with anomalous nucleotide sharing. Drawn from immuneACCESS, this table holds only the in-frame rearrangements with V and J called that TCRdb kept. Clones are partly lost; checked studies trace under half to an unresolved V gene and leave the rest unexplained. D and trimming were read from the DNA, whereas the V and J calls and clone size are those reported in that table. The sample profile shows roughly 100,000 clones; approximately 72% of them were found once. 10% to 11% of the sample is held by the ten biggest clonotypes.

The chain employs TRBV2 and TRBJ2-1; a confident D gene designation cannot be given. Sequences were obtained from PBMCs. The clonotype comes from a man aged 18 to 29 in good health and CMV-seropositive. The CDR3 is CASSEGSIYLYNEQFF. The sequenced DNA is TGTGCCAGCAGTGAAGGGAGCATCTACCTATACAATGAGCAGTTCTTC.